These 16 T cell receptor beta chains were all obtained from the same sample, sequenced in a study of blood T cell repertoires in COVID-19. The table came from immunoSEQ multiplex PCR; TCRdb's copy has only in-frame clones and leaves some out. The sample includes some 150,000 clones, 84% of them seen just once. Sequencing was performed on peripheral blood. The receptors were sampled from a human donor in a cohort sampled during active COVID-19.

CDR3 sequence reads: CASSLSVARGGELFF. Here the CDR3 DNA reads TGCGCCAGCAGCTTGTCCGTGGCGCGAGGAGGGGAGCTGTTTTTT. V usage is TRBV5-1 and J usage is TRBJ2-2; D not resolved. Per the germline V gene, CDR1 is SGHRS and CDR2 is YFSETQ. Trimming removed 1 base at V and 8 bases at J, with 15 bases between. The CDR3 extends over 15 amino acids.

CDR3 residues: CASKKRWEGLEQYF. CDR3 in DNA: TGTGCCAGCAAGAAAAGGTGGGAGGGATTAGAGCAGTACTTC. The chain couples TRBV6-5 to TRBJ2-7, with TRBD2 matching 7 bases. The CDR3 is 14 amino acids. Germline V lookup: CDR1 MNHEY, CDR2 SVGAGI. Unmatched junction bases numbered 13, after V lost 7 bases and J lost 7 bases.

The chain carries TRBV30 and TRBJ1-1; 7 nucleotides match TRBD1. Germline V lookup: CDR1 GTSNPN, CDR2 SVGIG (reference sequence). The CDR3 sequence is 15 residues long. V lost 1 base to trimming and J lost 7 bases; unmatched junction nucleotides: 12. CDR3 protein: CAWSGGSPGGLEAFF. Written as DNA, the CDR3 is TGTGCCTGGAGTGGGGGATCCCCAGGGGGGCTTGAAGCTTTCTTT.

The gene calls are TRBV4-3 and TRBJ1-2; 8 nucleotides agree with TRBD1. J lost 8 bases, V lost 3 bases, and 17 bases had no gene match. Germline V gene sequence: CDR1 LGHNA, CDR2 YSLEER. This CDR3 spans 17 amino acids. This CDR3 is CASSHSGAGGGRRGYTF. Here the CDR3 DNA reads TGCGCCAGCAGCCATTCCGGTGCAGGGGGCGGTCGGAGGGGCTACACCTTC.

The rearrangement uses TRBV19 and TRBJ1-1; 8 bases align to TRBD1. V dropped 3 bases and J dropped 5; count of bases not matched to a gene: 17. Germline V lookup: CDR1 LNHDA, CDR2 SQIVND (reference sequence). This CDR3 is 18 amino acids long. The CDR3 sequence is CASSIRSALGTGRTEAFF. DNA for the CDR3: TGTGCCAGTAGTATCCGATCGGCACTCGGGACAGGACGAACTGAAGCTTTCTTT.

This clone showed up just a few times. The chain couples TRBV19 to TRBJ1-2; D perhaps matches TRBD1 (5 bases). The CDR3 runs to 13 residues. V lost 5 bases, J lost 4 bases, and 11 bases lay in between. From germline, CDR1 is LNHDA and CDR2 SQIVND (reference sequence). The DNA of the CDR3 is TGTGCCAGTAGTTGGGGGGGAACCTATGGCTACACCTTC. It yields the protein CASSWGGTYGYTF.

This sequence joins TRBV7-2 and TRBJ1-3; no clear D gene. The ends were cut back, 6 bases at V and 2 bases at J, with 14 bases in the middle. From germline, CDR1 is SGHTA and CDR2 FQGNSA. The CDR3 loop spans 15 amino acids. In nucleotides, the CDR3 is TGTGCCAGCAGACTGCCGGGTGTAACTGGAAACACCATATATTTT. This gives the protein CASRLPGVTGNTIYF.

The CDR3 sequence: CATRTVSTGELFF. The CDR3 DNA reads as TGTGCCACCAGGACAGTGAGCACCGGGGAGCTGTTTTTT. The chain links TRBV10-3 to TRBJ2-2; D perhaps matches TRBD1 (6 bases). The germline CDR1 and CDR2 sequences are ENHRY and SYGVKD. CDR3 length: 13 amino acids. V gave up 10 bases and J gave up 4 bases, with 13 bases separating them.

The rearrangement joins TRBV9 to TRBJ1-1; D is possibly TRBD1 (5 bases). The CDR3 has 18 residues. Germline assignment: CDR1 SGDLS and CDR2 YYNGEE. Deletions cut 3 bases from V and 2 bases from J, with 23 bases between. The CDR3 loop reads CASSGGIAGTSTNTEAFF. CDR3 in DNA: TGTGCCAGCAGCGGGGGGATAGCAGGGACTTCTACTAACACTGAAGCTTTCTTT.

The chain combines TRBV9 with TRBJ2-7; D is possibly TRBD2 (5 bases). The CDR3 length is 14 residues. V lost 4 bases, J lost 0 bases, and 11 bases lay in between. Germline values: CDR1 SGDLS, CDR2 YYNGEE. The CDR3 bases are TGTGCCAGCAGCACTGGACTGAGCTCCTACGAGCAGTACTTC. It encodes CASSTGLSSYEQYF.

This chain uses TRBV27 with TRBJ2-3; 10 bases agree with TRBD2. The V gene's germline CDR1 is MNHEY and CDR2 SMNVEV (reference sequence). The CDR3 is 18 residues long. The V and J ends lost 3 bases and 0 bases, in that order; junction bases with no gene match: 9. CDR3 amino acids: CASSFGRLAGASTDTQYF. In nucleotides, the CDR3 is TGTGCCAGCAGTTTTGGTCGGCTAGCGGGGGCAAGCACAGATACGCAGTATTTT.

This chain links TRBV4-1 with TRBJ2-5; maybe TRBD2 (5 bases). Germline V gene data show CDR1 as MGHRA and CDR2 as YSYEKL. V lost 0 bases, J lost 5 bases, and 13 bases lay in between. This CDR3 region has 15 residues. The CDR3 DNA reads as TGCGCCAGCAGCCAAGACGGGGTGGTCCGGGAGACCCAGTACTTC. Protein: CASSQDGVVRETQYF.

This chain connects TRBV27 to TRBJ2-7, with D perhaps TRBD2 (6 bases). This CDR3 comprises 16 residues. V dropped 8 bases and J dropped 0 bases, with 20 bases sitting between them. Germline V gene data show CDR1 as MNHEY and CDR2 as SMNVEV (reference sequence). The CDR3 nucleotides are TGTGCCAGCGGCCGGCTGAGTCGGGGGAGCTCCTACGAGCAGTACTTC. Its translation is CASGRLSRGSSYEQYF.

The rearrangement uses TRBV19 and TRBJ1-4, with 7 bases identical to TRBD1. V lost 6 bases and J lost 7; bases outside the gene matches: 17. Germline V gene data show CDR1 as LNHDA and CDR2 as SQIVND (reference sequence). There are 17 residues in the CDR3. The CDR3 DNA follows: TGTGCCAGTAGGAACTTACAACGGGACAGACTTTTTGAAAAACTGTTTTTT. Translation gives CASRNLQRDRLFEKLFF.

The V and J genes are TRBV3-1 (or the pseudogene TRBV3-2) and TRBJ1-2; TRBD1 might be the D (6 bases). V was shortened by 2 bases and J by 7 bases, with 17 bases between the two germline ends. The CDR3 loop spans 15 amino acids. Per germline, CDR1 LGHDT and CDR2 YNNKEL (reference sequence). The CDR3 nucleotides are TGTGCCAGCAGCCAAATGAACAGGGCGGGAGGTGGCTACACCTTC. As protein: CASSQMNRAGGGYTF.

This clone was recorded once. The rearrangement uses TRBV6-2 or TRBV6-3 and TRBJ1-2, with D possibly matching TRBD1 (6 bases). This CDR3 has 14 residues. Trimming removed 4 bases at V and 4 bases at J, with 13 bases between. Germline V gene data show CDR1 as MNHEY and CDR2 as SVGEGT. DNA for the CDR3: TGTGCCAGCAGTTTAACCCCACAGGGCTATGGCTACACCTTC. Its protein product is CASSLTPQGYGYTF.